This T cell receptor (beta chain) was sequenced in a study of blood T cell repertoires in COVID-19. Study background: Acute and convalescent COVID-19 samples came from the United States, Italy and Spain.

Per the original methods: Reference gene primer amplification yielded estimated nucleated cell counts. Data came from immunoSEQ multiplex PCR; TCRdb stores just in-frame clones and leaves some out. V, J and clone size derive from that table, while D and trimming were established from the DNA sequence. The sample carries roughly 100,000 clones, approximately 84% recorded once. As for this clone: The same CDR3 also results from other DNA sequences found in this sample.

The germline V gene encodes CDR1 DFQATT and CDR2 SNEGSKA (reference sequence). CDR3 length equals 11 residues. Trimming pared 6 bases from V and 4 bases from J, leaving 10 bases between. The chain carries TRBV20-1 and TRBJ2-7; D may be TRBD1 (5 bases). Sequences were obtained from peripheral blood. This clonotype originated in a human donor in a cohort sampled during active COVID-19. CDR3: CSAASGYEQYF. In DNA form, the CDR3 reads TGCAGTGCCGCCTCAGGGTACGAGCAGTACTTC.